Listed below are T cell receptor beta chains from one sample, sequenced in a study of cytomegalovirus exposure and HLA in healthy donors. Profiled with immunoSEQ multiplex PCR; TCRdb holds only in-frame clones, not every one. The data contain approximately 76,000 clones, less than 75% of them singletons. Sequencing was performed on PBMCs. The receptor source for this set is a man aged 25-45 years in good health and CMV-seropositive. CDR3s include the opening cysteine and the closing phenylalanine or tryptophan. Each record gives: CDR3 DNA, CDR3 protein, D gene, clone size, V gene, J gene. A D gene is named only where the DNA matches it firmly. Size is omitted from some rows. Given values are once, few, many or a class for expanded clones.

CDR3nt: TGTGCCAGCAGCTCCGCGACAGGGGGCTATGGCTACACCTTC
CDR3aa: CASSSATGGYGYTF
d_gene: TRBD1
abundance: .
v_gene: TRBV11-3
j_gene: TRBJ1-2

CDR3nt: TGCGCCAGCAGCACAGAAGGCTATGGCTACACCTTC
CDR3aa: CASSTEGYGYTF
d_gene: .
abundance: .
v_gene: TRBV5-1
j_gene: TRBJ1-2

CDR3nt: TGCAGCGTTGAAGGCGGGAGCTACAATGAGCAGTTCTTC
CDR3aa: CSVEGGSYNEQFF
d_gene: TRBD2
abundance: .
v_gene: TRBV29-1
j_gene: TRBJ2-1

CDR3nt: TGTGCCAGTAGTACCCCGGGACTAGCGGGAGGCCCAACCGGGGAGCTGTTTTTT
CDR3aa: CASSTPGLAGGPTGELFF
d_gene: TRBD2
abundance: .
v_gene: TRBV19
j_gene: TRBJ2-2

CDR3nt: TGTGCCAGCAGCTTAGAACTAGCGGGAGGGCGGACAGATACGCAGTATTTT
CDR3aa: CASSLELAGGRTDTQYF
d_gene: TRBD2
abundance: .
v_gene: TRBV5-6
j_gene: TRBJ2-3

CDR3nt: TGTGCCTGGAATAAGGGGTCCGGGACAGCAAATCAGCCCCAGCATTTT
CDR3aa: CAWNKGSGTANQPQHF
d_gene: TRBD1
abundance: .
v_gene: TRBV30
j_gene: TRBJ1-5

CDR3nt: TGTGCCAGCTCACCGCCGGGACTAGCGGGAGAGTCCAATGAGCAGTTCTTC
CDR3aa: CASSPPGLAGESNEQFF
d_gene: TRBD2
abundance: .
v_gene: TRBV18
j_gene: TRBJ2-1

CDR3nt: TGTGCCAGCGGGGGCAATACGTGGGGCAGCACAGATACGCAGTATTTT
CDR3aa: CASGGNTWGSTDTQYF
d_gene: .
abundance: .
v_gene: TRBV28
j_gene: TRBJ2-3

CDR3nt: TGTGCCAGCAGTTACGCTGGACTAGTGAACTACAATGAGCAGTTCTTC
CDR3aa: CASSYAGLVNYNEQFF
d_gene: TRBD2
abundance: .
v_gene: TRBV2
j_gene: TRBJ2-1

CDR3nt: TGTGCCACCAGCAGTGGGTTATCGGGAGTAGCAGATACGCAGTATTTT
CDR3aa: CATSSGLSGVADTQYF
d_gene: .
abundance: .
v_gene: TRBV15
j_gene: TRBJ2-3

CDR3nt: TGTGCCAGCAGCTTGTGGCAGGGAAGTGAAAAACTGTTTTTT
CDR3aa: CASSLWQGSEKLFF
d_gene: .
abundance: .
v_gene: TRBV5-6
j_gene: TRBJ1-4

CDR3nt: TGCGCCAGCAGCCAATTTCCGGGACTAGCGGTAAACATTCAGTACTTC
CDR3aa: CASSQFPGLAVNIQYF
d_gene: TRBD2
abundance: .
v_gene: TRBV4-1
j_gene: TRBJ2-4

CDR3nt: TGTGCCAGCAGTCCCAGGGACCGGGAGATGTCAGGCTACACCTTC
CDR3aa: CASSPRDREMSGYTF
d_gene: .
abundance: .
v_gene: TRBV6-1
j_gene: TRBJ1-2

CDR3nt: TGTGCCAGCCGCGCCCGGGACAGCTACTACGAGCAGTACTTC
CDR3aa: CASRARDSYYEQYF
d_gene: TRBD1
abundance: .
v_gene: TRBV19
j_gene: TRBJ2-7

CDR3nt: TGTGCCAGTAGTATGGCAGGGTACGAGACCCAGTACTTC
CDR3aa: CASSMAGYETQYF
d_gene: .
abundance: .
v_gene: TRBV19
j_gene: TRBJ2-5

CDR3nt: TGTGCCAGCAACAACAGACTAGCGGGGGGCGGGTACCAAGAGACCCAGTACTTC
CDR3aa: CASNNRLAGGGYQETQYF
d_gene: TRBD2
abundance: .
v_gene: TRBV11-3
j_gene: TRBJ2-5

CDR3nt: TGTGCCAGTAGCCCCACCGGGGGGAGAATAGATGAGCAGTTCTTC
CDR3aa: CASSPTGGRIDEQFF
d_gene: TRBD2
abundance: .
v_gene: TRBV19
j_gene: TRBJ2-1

CDR3nt: TGTGCCAGCAGTCTTCAGAGGGACACTGAAGCTTTCTTT
CDR3aa: CASSLQRDTEAFF
d_gene: .
abundance: few
v_gene: TRBV2
j_gene: TRBJ1-1

CDR3nt: TGTGCCAGCAGCTTGGGGGACAGGGGCTACGAGCAGTACTTC
CDR3aa: CASSLGDRGYEQYF
d_gene: TRBD1
abundance: .
v_gene: TRBV5-6
j_gene: TRBJ2-7

CDR3nt: TGTGCCAGCAGTCTGGACAGCTCCTACAATGAGCAGTTCTTC
CDR3aa: CASSLDSSYNEQFF
d_gene: .
abundance: .
v_gene: TRBV6-5
j_gene: TRBJ2-1